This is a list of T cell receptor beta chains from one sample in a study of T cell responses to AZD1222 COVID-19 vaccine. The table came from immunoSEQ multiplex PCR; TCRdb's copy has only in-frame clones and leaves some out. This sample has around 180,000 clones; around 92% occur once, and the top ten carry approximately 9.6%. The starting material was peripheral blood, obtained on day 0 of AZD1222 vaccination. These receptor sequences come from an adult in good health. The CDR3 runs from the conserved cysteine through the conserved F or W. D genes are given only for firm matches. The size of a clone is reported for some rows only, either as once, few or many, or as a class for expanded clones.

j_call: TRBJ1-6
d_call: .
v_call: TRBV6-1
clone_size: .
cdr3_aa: CASSERPAAFNSPLHF
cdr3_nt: TGTGCCAGCAGTGAACGGCCTGCGGCGTTTAATTCACCCCTCCACTTT

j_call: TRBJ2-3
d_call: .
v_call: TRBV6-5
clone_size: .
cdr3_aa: CASNPLPLGTDTQYF
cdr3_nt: TGTGCCAGCAACCCCCTCCCTCTAGGGACAGATACGCAGTATTTT

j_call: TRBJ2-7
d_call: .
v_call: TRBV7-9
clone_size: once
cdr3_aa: CASSRTGSSYEQYF
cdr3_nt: TGTGCCAGCAGCAGGACGGGGAGCTCCTACGAGCAGTACTTC

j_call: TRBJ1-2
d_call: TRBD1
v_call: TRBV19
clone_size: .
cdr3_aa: CASSIRTGGYGYTF
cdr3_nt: TGTGCCAGTAGCATCCGGACAGGCGGTTATGGCTACACCTTC

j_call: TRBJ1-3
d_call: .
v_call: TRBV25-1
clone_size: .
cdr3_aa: CASSENRQFSGNTIYF
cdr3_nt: TGTGCCAGCAGTGAAAACCGACAGTTCTCTGGAAACACCATATATTTT

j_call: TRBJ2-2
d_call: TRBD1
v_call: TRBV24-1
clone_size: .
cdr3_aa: CATSDLGQGLGGNTGELFF
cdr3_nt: TGTGCCACCAGTGATTTGGGACAGGGTCTGGGGGGCAACACCGGGGAGCTGTTTTTT

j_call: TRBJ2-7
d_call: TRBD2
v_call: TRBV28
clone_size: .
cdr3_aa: CASSSPSSGSGYEQYF
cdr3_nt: TGTGCCAGCAGTTCCCCCTCTAGCGGGAGCGGGTACGAGCAGTACTTC

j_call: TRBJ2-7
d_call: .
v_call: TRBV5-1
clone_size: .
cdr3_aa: CASSLVQGRYEQYF
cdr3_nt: TGCGCCAGCAGCTTAGTCCAGGGGCGATACGAGCAGTACTTC

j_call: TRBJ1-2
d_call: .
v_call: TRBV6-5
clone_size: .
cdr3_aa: CASRAGALGYGYTF
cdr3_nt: TGTGCCAGCAGGGCAGGGGCTCTGGGCTATGGCTACACCTTC

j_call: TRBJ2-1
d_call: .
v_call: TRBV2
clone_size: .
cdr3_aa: CASTINNEQFF
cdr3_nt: TGTGCCAGCACTATAAACAATGAGCAGTTCTTC

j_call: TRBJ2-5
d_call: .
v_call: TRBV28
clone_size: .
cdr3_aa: CASKTSGTIETQYF
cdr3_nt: TGTGCCAGCAAGACATCAGGGACAATAGAGACCCAGTACTTC

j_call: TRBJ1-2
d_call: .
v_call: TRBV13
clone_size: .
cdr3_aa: CASSLATEYGYTF
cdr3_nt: TGTGCCAGCAGCTTAGCGACAGAGTATGGCTACACCTTC

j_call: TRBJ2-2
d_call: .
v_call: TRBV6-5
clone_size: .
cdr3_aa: CASSYFAPGELFF
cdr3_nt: TGTGCCAGCAGTTACTTTGCCCCCGGGGAGCTGTTTTTT

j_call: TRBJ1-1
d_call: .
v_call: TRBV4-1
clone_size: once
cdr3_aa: CASSQGGRGQATEAFF
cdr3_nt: TGCGCCAGCAGCCAAGGGGGCCGGGGTCAAGCCACTGAAGCTTTCTTT

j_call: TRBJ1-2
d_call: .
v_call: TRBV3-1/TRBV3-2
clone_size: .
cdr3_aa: CASRKGPNGYTF
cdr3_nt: TGTGCCAGCAGGAAGGGACCGAATGGCTACACCTTC

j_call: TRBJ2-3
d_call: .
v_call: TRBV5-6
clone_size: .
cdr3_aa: CASSTYWTITDTQYF
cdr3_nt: TGTGCCAGCAGTACTTATTGGACTATCACAGATACGCAGTATTTT

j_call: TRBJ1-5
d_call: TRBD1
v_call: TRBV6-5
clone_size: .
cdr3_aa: CASSYSDRDQPQHF
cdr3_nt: TGTGCCAGCAGTTACTCGGACAGGGACCAGCCCCAGCATTTT

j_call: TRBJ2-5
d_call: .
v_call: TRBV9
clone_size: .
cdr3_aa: CASSPQLRSETQYF
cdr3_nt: TGTGCCAGCAGCCCCCAACTACGGTCAGAGACCCAGTACTTC

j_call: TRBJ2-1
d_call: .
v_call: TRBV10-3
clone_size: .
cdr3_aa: CAIRGTDNEQFF
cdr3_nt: TGTGCCATCAGGGGGACCGACAATGAGCAGTTCTTC

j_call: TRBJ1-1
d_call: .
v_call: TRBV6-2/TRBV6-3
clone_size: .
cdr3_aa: CASSYAGSNTEAFF
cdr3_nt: TGTGCCAGCAGTTACGCAGGGTCGAACACTGAAGCTTTCTTT

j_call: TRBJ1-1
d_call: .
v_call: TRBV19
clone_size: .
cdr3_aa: CASSNPGTRNTEAFF
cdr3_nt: TGTGCCAGTAGTAACCCCGGGACGCGGAACACTGAAGCTTTCTTT

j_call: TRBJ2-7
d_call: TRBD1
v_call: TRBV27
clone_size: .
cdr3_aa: CASSRSGGTGGQEQYF
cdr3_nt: TGTGCCAGCAGCCGGTCGGGCGGGACAGGGGGGCAGGAGCAGTACTTC

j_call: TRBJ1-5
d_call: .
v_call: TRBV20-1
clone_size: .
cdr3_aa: CSASGLLHSNQPQHF
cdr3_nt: TGCAGTGCTAGTGGGCTTCTGCATAGCAATCAGCCCCAGCATTTT

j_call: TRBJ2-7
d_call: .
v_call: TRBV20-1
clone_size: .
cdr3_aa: CSASGPYEQYF
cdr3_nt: TGCAGTGCTAGCGGTCCTTACGAGCAGTACTTC

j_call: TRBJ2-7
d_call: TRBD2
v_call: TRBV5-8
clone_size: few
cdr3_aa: CASSPGLAGPTYEQYF
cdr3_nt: TGTGCCAGCAGTCCAGGACTAGCGGGACCTACCTACGAGCAGTACTTC

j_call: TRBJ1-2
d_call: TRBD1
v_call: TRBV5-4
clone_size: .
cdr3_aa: CASSPTGDYGYTF
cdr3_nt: TGTGCCAGCAGCCCGACAGGGGACTATGGCTACACCTTC

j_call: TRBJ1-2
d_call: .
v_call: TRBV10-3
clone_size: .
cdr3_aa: CAISEMDRGFNGYTF
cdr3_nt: TGTGCCATCAGTGAGATGGACAGAGGATTCAATGGCTACACCTTC

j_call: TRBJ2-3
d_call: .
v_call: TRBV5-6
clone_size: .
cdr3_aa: CASSLAEVSDTQYF
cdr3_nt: TGTGCCAGCAGCTTGGCCGAAGTGAGTGATACGCAGTATTTT

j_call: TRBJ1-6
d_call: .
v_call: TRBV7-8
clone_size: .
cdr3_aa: CASSPSNFGFNSPLHF
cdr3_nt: TGTGCCAGCAGTCCCTCCAATTTCGGGTTTAATTCACCCCTCCACTTT

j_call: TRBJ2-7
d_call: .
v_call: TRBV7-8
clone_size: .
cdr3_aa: CASSPWAPYEQYF
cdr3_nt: TGTGCCAGCAGCCCCTGGGCGCCTTACGAGCAGTACTTC

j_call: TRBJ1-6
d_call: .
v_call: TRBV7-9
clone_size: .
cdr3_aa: CASSWRGDSPLHF
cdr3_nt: TGTGCCAGCAGCTGGCGGGGGGATTCACCCCTCCACTTT

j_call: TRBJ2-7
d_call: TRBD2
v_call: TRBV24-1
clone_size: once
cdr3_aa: CATSGGRGYEQYF
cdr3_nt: TGTGCCACCAGTGGCGGGAGAGGGTACGAGCAGTACTTC

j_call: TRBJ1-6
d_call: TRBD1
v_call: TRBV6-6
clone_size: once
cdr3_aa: CASSSDRATYNSPLHF
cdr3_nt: TGTGCCAGCAGTAGTGACAGGGCAACCTATAATTCACCCCTCCACTTT